Below, 32 T cell receptor beta chains from the same sample are listed, as sequenced in a study of T cell changes during pregnancy in multiple sclerosis (dated by TCRdb to between 2018 and 2021). Library method: the immunoSEQ multiplex PCR assay. In its TCRdb copy, this immuneACCESS table keeps in-frame sequences only and misses some clones. Where compared with another copy, unresolved V genes explain less than half of these, and the others have no known cause. The sample table records roughly 40,000 clones; roughly 94% of these occur just once. The top ten clonotypes cover around 1.6% of the sample. The specimen was peripheral blood, collected in the third trimester of pregnancy. The origin of the receptors is a female donor with multiple sclerosis, enrolled in a pregnancy study.

The chain carries TRBV7-9 and TRBJ2-3; the match to TRBD2 covers 12 bases. Trimming cost V 5 bases and J 7 bases; bases outside gene matches: 16. This CDR3 is built from 18 residues. The germline CDR1 and CDR2 sequences are SEHNR and FQNEAQ (reference sequence). CDR3 nucleotide sequence: TGTGCCAGCAGCCCCCTGGGGTCTAGCGGGAGGGCCATGAATACGCAGTATTTT. Translation gives CASSPLGSSGRAMNTQYF.

The gene calls are TRBV6-1 and TRBJ2-7; D gene uncertain. V was pared by 6 bases and J by 0 bases, with 12 bases between. Germline assignment: CDR1 MNHNS and CDR2 SASEGT. The CDR3 covers 14 residues. CDR3 sequence reads: CASRTTQSSYEQYF. The CDR3 region has the DNA TGTGCCAGCAGAACTACCCAGAGCTCCTACGAGCAGTACTTC.

This chain connects TRBV4-1 to TRBJ2-7, with D perhaps matching TRBD1 (5 bases). CDR1 is MGHRA, CDR2 YSYEKL, per germline. Trimming shortened V by 4 bases and J by 6 bases, and 13 bases separated the two germline ends. The CDR3 consists of 13 residues. The DNA of the CDR3 is TGCGCCAGCAGCCTTATTGGGGCGACCGAGCAGTACTTC. Residues: CASSLIGATEQYF.

Only one count was recorded for this clone. This sequence joins TRBV28 and TRBJ2-7; TRBD1 matches 7 bases. The CDR3 length is 13 residues. J gave up 4 bases and V 6 bases, and 6 bases lay outside the gene matches. Germline values: CDR1 MDHEN, CDR2 SYDVKM. The CDR3 region is CASRAGGTYEQYF. CDR3 DNA: TGTGCCAGCAGGGCAGGGGGTACGTACGAGCAGTACTTC.

This chain links TRBV6-1 with TRBJ2-7, with D perhaps TRBD1 (6 bases). Trimming took off 2 bases at V and 5 bases at J, with 16 bases between the two ends. The germline V gene encodes CDR1 MNHNS and CDR2 SASEGT. CDR3 length: 15 residues. CDR3 in DNA: TGTGCCAGCAGTGAATTCACCTGGACAGCTGACGAGCAGTACTTC. Translation gives CASSEFTWTADEQYF.

This chain links TRBV19 with TRBJ1-2, with TRBD1 matching over 9 bases. Germline loops: CDR1 LNHDA, CDR2 SQIVND (reference sequence). The CDR3 is 15 amino acids. After removal of 8 bases from V and 2 bases from J, the junction contained 9 bases not matched to a gene. The CDR3 sequence: CASGTGQGLNYGYTF. In DNA form, the CDR3 reads TGTGCCAGTGGTACGGGACAGGGATTAAACTATGGCTACACCTTC.

The rearrangement links TRBV28 to TRBJ2-1, with no clear D. This CDR3 region has 12 residues. Trimming left V 6 bases short and J 4 bases short, with 7 bases between. In germline, CDR1 is MDHEN, CDR2 SYDVKM. The CDR3 DNA follows: TGTGCCAGCAGAGAGTCTTACAATGAGCAGTTCTTC. It codes for CASRESYNEQFF.

CDR3 DNA: TGTGCCAGCAGCTTGTTGGTGGACGGGAGATACGAGCAGTACTTC. Translating it yields CASSLLVDGRYEQYF. This chain connects TRBV5-6 to TRBJ2-7, with D possibly matching TRBD2 (6 bases). This CDR3 comprises 15 residues. Germline CDR1 is SGHDT and CDR2 is YYEEEE. Trimming removed 1 base from V and 4 bases from J, with 15 bases in between.

This chain links TRBV30 with TRBJ1-3, with D possibly being TRBD1 (6 bases). Trimming removed 2 bases at V and 0 bases at J, with 14 bases between. Germline V CDR1 and CDR2: GTSNPN, SVGIG (reference sequence). This CDR3 contains 16 residues. The CDR3 nucleotides are TGTGCCTGGAGTACTCGCGGGGGGCTCTCTGGAAACACCATATATTTT. This translates into CAWSTRGGLSGNTIYF.

The chain joins TRBV15 to TRBJ1-1; 9 nucleotides match TRBD1. Germline CDR1 reads LNHNV; CDR2 reads YYDKDF (reference sequence). V lost 4 bases to trimming and J lost 6 bases; unmatched junction nucleotides: 9. This CDR3 has 15 residues. The CDR3, as DNA: TGTGCCACCAGCACGCTGACCGGGACAGGGCCTGAAGCTTTCTTT. The encoded protein is CATSTLTGTGPEAFF.

This chain connects TRBV19 to TRBJ2-1; tentative D call: TRBD2 (6 bases). The CDR3 has 15 amino acids. V was cut by 6 bases and J by 8 bases, with 20 bases left in between. Germline loops: CDR1 LNHDA, CDR2 SQIVND (reference sequence). In nucleotides, the CDR3 is TGTGCCAGTAGCCGGGGACTCCGATTTACCCATGAGCAGTTCTTC. It is translated as CASSRGLRFTHEQFF.

The V and J genes are TRBV6-5 and TRBJ1-5; maybe TRBD1 (5 bases). V gave up 6 bases and J gave up 7 bases, with 19 bases separating them. CDR1 and CDR2 from the germline V gene are MNHEY and SVGAGI. This CDR3 has 15 amino acids. CDR3 in amino acids: CASRGIGVHGQPQHF. The CDR3 DNA reads as TGTGCCAGCAGGGGGATAGGGGTTCATGGGCAGCCCCAGCATTTT.

The rearrangement uses TRBV7-2 and TRBJ1-2; perhaps TRBD1 as D (6 bases). The CDR3 runs 14 residues. Per the germline V gene, CDR1 is SGHTA and CDR2 is FQGNSA. V was cut by 1 base and J by 4 bases, with 10 bases left in between. For the CDR3, the DNA is TGTGCCAGCAGCTTAGTGGGGGCTTCCTATGGCTACACCTTC. It specifies CASSLVGASYGYTF.

V gene TRBV5-4 combines with J gene TRBJ1-6; TRBD1 matches 9 bases. Germline V CDR1 and CDR2: SGHNT, YYREEE (reference sequence). The CDR3 has 15 amino acids. The V gene end was trimmed by 4 bases and the J gene end by 5 bases; junction bases not matched to a gene: 4. CDR3 region: CASSARQGDNSPLHF. The CDR3 DNA follows: TGTGCCAGCAGCGCAAGACAGGGGGATAATTCACCCCTCCACTTT. Looking up the rest from reference TRBV5-4 and TRBJ1-6 gives the full variable domain: ETGVTQSPTHLIKTRGQQVTLRCSSQSGHNTVSWYQQALGQGPQFIFQYYREEENGRGNFPPRFSGLQFPNYSSELNVNALELDDSALYLCASSARQGDNSPLHFGNGTRLTVT.

This rearrangement joins TRBV6-6 to TRBJ1-5, with D hard to call. The CDR3 contains 14 residues. The V gene lost 10 bases and the J gene lost 2 bases, with 15 bases spanning the gap. The germline V gene encodes CDR1 MNHNY and CDR2 SVGAGI (reference sequence). The CDR3 protein is CAILSGVGNQPQHF. The CDR3 nucleotides read TGTGCCATCCTCAGCGGGGTAGGCAATCAGCCCCAGCATTTT.

The genes are TRBV9 and TRBJ2-1; TRBD2 aligns across 10 bases. Germline values: CDR1 SGDLS, CDR2 YYNGEE. The CDR3 contains 15 residues. V was pared by 0 bases and J by 7 bases, with 4 bases of the junction left unmatched. CDR3: CASSVVLAGANEQFF. The CDR3 DNA reads TGTGCCAGCAGCGTAGTCCTAGCGGGAGCGAATGAGCAGTTCTTC.

J is TRBJ1-1 and V is TRBV7-2; TRBD1 aligns across 7 bases. The ends lost 5 bases at V and 5 bases at J; junction bases unmatched: 11. The CDR3 consists of 15 residues. Germline V gene lookup returns CDR1 SGHTA and CDR2 FQGNSA. The CDR3 DNA is TGTGCCAGCAGCCTCGAGACAGGGTTCGGTACTGAAGCTTTCTTT. This codes for CASSLETGFGTEAFF.

The rearrangement uses TRBV7-2 and TRBJ2-7, with TRBD1 identical over 7 bases. The germline V gene has CDR1 SGHTA and CDR2 FQGNSA. The ends lost 5 bases at V and 3 bases at J; junction bases unmatched: 7. The CDR3 covers 14 residues. The CDR3 DNA is TGTGCCAGCAGCCTGACAGGGAGTCGCTACGAGCAGTACTTC. This translates into CASSLTGSRYEQYF.

The rearrangement uses TRBV27 and TRBJ2-7; 11 nucleotides match TRBD2. With V trimmed by 7 bases and J by 4 bases, 9 bases remained unmatched. From germline, CDR1 is MNHEY and CDR2 SMNVEV (reference sequence). CDR3 length equals 15 residues. CDR3 DNA: TGTGCCAGCAAATGGGTGACTAGCGGGATTTACGAGCAGTACTTC. Translated, it gives CASKWVTSGIYEQYF.

The chain employs TRBV7-3 and TRBJ2-2; D is uncertain. V lost 0 bases to trimming and J lost 6 bases, with 5 bases between them. The CDR3 runs 13 residues. In germline, CDR1 is SGHTA, CDR2 FQGTGA. The CDR3 bases are TGTGCCAGCAGCTTAACGCGCTCCGGGGAGCTGTTTTTT. This codes for CASSLTRSGELFF.

The J gene is TRBJ2-1, the V gene TRBV6-5, with 8 bases fitting TRBD1. The V and J ends lost 6 bases and 8 bases, in that order; junction bases with no gene match: 3. Germline-derived CDR1 and CDR2 are MNHEY and SVGAGI. The CDR3 runs 12 residues. CDR3 sequence reads: CASRDRVDEQFF. CDR3 DNA sequence: TGTGCCAGCAGGGACAGGGTGGATGAGCAGTTCTTC.

The gene calls are TRBV6-1 and TRBJ2-7; D perhaps matches TRBD2 (6 bases). Trimming stripped 7 bases from V and 2 bases from J, with 15 bases between. The CDR3 covers 14 residues. Germline V gene data show CDR1 as MNHNS and CDR2 as SASEGT. The CDR3 sequence: CASKEGLLTYEQYF. The CDR3 region has the DNA TGTGCCAGCAAGGAGGGATTATTGACCTACGAGCAGTACTTC.

The chain couples TRBV7-9 to TRBJ1-4; D may be TRBD1 (6 bases). Germline-derived CDR1 and CDR2 are SEHNR and FQNEAQ (reference sequence). V was pared by 1 base and J by 4 bases, with 10 bases between. The length of the CDR3 is 15 residues. DNA for the CDR3: TGTGCCAGCAGCTTAGTTTTGGACAGTAATGAAAAACTGTTTTTT. Translating it yields CASSLVLDSNEKLFF.

This rearrangement joins TRBV2 to TRBJ1-2, with 7 nucleotides matching TRBD1. The CDR3 spans 14 residues. The V gene end was trimmed by 0 bases and the J gene end by 6 bases; junction bases not matched to a gene: 4. Germline values: CDR1 SNHLY, CDR2 FYNNEI. CDR3 in amino acids: CASSEARDSNGYTF. DNA for the CDR3: TGTGCCAGCAGTGAAGCCCGGGACAGTAATGGCTACACCTTC.

The chain carries TRBV30 and TRBJ1-5, with D possibly matching TRBD1 (6 bases). The CDR3 consists of 15 residues. V dropped 1 base and J dropped 3 bases, with 13 bases sitting between them. Germline-derived CDR1 and CDR2 are GTSNPN and SVGIG (reference sequence). The CDR3: CAWSGAGASNQPQHF. Here the CDR3 DNA reads TGTGCCTGGAGTGGGGCGGGGGCCTCCAATCAGCCCCAGCATTTT.

This clone has only a few counts. This sequence joins TRBV30 and TRBJ1-2; D perhaps matches TRBD1 (5 bases). Germline V gene sequence: CDR1 GTSNPN, CDR2 SVGIG (reference sequence). Trimming cost V 0 bases and J 3 bases, with 11 bases left between them. This CDR3 is 14 amino acids long. CDR3 residues: CAWSVPSRDYGYTF. In nucleotides, the CDR3 is TGTGCCTGGAGTGTACCTTCCAGGGACTATGGCTACACCTTC.

The chain combines TRBV5-1 with TRBJ1-2; 7 nucleotides line up with TRBD1. V was pared by 2 bases and J by 8 bases, with 12 bases of the junction left unmatched. CDR1 and CDR2 from the germline V gene are SGHRS and YFSETQ. CDR3 length equals 15 residues. CDR3 protein: CASSFTGEVLRGYTF. Written as DNA, the CDR3 is TGCGCCAGCAGCTTTACAGGGGAAGTTTTGCGAGGCTACACCTTC.

The chain uses TRBV19 and TRBJ1-6; 8 bases fit TRBD1. Germline CDR1 and CDR2: LNHDA and SQIVND (reference sequence). This CDR3 has 14 amino acids. J gave up 8 bases and V 3 bases, and 3 bases lay outside the gene matches. The CDR3 loop is CASSITGGDSPLHF. DNA for the CDR3: TGTGCCAGTAGTATCACAGGGGGAGATTCACCCCTCCACTTT.

The chain uses TRBV9 and TRBJ2-6, with TRBD2 matching 7 bases. Germline V gene data show CDR1 as SGDLS and CDR2 as YYNGEE. The CDR3 has 18 amino acids. V gave up 2 bases and J gave up 0 bases; unmatched junction bases: 8. The CDR3 nucleotides read TGTGCCAGCAGCGTTCTGGGAGGGGTAAACTCTGGGGCCAACGTCCTGACTTTC. The encoded protein is CASSVLGGVNSGANVLTF.

The chain carries TRBV13 and TRBJ1-3; 9 bases line up with TRBD1. There are 16 residues in the CDR3. The junction had 2 bases not matched to a gene; V was cut back by 1 base and J by 1 base. CDR1 and CDR2 (germline): PRHDT, FYEKMQ (reference sequence). Here the CDR3 DNA reads TGTGCCAGCAGCTTAGCCGGGACAGGGTCTGGAAACACCATATATTTT. This codes for CASSLAGTGSGNTIYF.

The V and J genes are TRBV7-2 and TRBJ2-3; 8 nucleotides match TRBD1. J gave up 3 bases and V 4 bases, and 9 bases lay outside the gene matches. This CDR3 has 16 residues. In germline, CDR1 is SGHTA, CDR2 FQGNSA. This CDR3 is CASSSWRTGNTDTQYF. The CDR3 coding sequence is TGTGCCAGCAGCTCCTGGCGGACAGGGAATACAGATACGCAGTATTTT.

CDR3: CASMGQTQETQYF. As DNA, the CDR3 is TGCGCCAGCATGGGACAGACTCAAGAGACCCAGTACTTC. V and J are TRBV5-1 and TRBJ2-5; 7 bases map to TRBD1. V dropped 6 bases and J dropped 2; count of bases not matched to a gene: 4. Per germline, CDR1 SGHRS and CDR2 YFSETQ. CDR3 length equals 13 residues.